One and the same sample provided the 29 T cell receptor beta chains below, sequenced in a study of blood T cell repertoires in COVID-19. TCRdb's table, derived via immunoSEQ multiplex PCR, lists solely in-frame clones and lacks some. The sample gives 180,000 or so clones, more than 75% of which show up once; roughly 3.5% is in the top ten. The specimen sequenced was peripheral blood. These receptors were obtained from a man in his 70s with acute or convalescent COVID-19.

The V and J genes are TRBV5-5 and TRBJ2-3; 10 bases are a match to TRBD2. V shed 0 bases and J 4 bases; nucleotides not matched to a gene: 5. This CDR3 has 16 residues. Germline-derived CDR1 and CDR2 are SGHKS and YYEKEE (reference sequence). This chain's CDR3 is CASSLVSSGSADTQYF. CDR3 DNA: TGTGCCAGCAGCTTGGTGTCTAGCGGGAGTGCAGATACGCAGTATTTT.

This chain joins TRBV28 and TRBJ2-7; 9 bases align to TRBD2. CDR1 and CDR2 (germline): MDHEN, SYDVKM. Trimming removed 5 bases from V and 2 bases from J; junction bases left unmatched: 1. This CDR3 has 13 amino acids. The CDR3: CASSLAGPYEQYF. The CDR3 DNA is TGTGCCAGCAGTCTAGCGGGGCCCTACGAGCAGTACTTC. The variable domain in full, with the rest retrieved from reference TRBV28 and TRBJ2-7, is DVKVTQSSRYLVKRTGEKVFLECVQDMDHENMFWYRQDPGLGLRLIYFSYDVKMKEKGDIPEGYSVSREKKERFSLILESASTNQTSMYLCASSLAGPYEQYFGPGTRLTVT.

The chain is built from TRBV7-3 and TRBJ2-6, with D perhaps TRBD1 (6 bases). CDR3 length equals 16 residues. Trimming cost V 5 bases and J 4 bases, with 15 bases left between them. The germline gives CDR1 SGHTA, CDR2 FQGTGA. For the CDR3, the DNA is TGTGCCAGCAGCCCAGGGGACCTTTTGGGGGCCAACGTCCTGACTTTC. Its protein is CASSPGDLLGANVLTF.

The chain employs TRBV2 and TRBJ1-2; D possibly corresponds to TRBD1 (5 bases). Trimming shortened V by 5 bases and J by 4 bases, and 11 bases separated the two germline ends. CDR1 is SNHLY and CDR2 is FYNNEI in the germline V gene. The CDR3 consists of 13 residues. The CDR3, as DNA: TGTGCCAGCAGTCAAGGACAAGCCTATGGCTACACCTTC. It yields the protein CASSQGQAYGYTF. Complete variable domain (other parts from reference TRBV2 and TRBJ1-2): EPEVTQTPSHQVTQMGQEVILRCVPISNHLYFYWYRQILGQKVEFLVSFYNNEISEKSEIFDDQFSVERPDGSNFTLKIRSTKLEDSAMYFCASSQGQAYGYTFGSGTRLTVV.

The rearrangement uses TRBV9 and TRBJ2-1; 9 nucleotides match TRBD2. Germline CDR1 is SGDLS and CDR2 is YYNGEE. V shed 4 bases, J shed 2 bases, and the junction held 4 bases outside the gene matches. This CDR3 is 15 amino acids long. For the CDR3, the DNA is TGTGCCAGCAGCCCGCGGGGGGGCGCCTACAATGAGCAGTTCTTC. It encodes CASSPRGGAYNEQFF. Based on the CDR3 plus reference TRBV9 and TRBJ2-1, the full variable domain is DSGVTQTPKHLITATGQRVTLRCSPRSGDLSVYWYQQSLDQGLQFLIQYYNGEERAKGNILERFSAQQFPDLHSELNLSSLELGDSALYFCASSPRGGAYNEQFFGPGTRLTVL.

The chain has TRBV5-6 and TRBJ1-2; 7 bases map to TRBD1. The CDR3 is 15 amino acids. Germline loops: CDR1 SGHDT, CDR2 YYEEEE. The V gene end was trimmed by 4 bases and the J gene end by 5 bases; junction bases not matched to a gene: 11. CDR3 nucleotide sequence: TGTGCCAGCAGCCCGGTATGGCAGGGGGAGTATGGCTACACCTTC. Protein sequence: CASSPVWQGEYGYTF.

This chain joins TRBV19 and TRBJ2-1, with TRBD2 matching over 7 bases. The CDR3 contains 16 residues. The germline V gene has CDR1 LNHDA and CDR2 SQIVND (reference sequence). Unmatched junction bases numbered 11, after V lost 0 bases and J lost 9 bases. For the CDR3, the DNA is TGTGCCAGTAGTATAGATCTCGAGGGAGGGATAATTGAGCAGTTCTTC. This translates into CASSIDLEGGIIEQFF.

The chain joins TRBV9 to TRBJ1-6; unclear D gene. CDR1 SGDLS and CDR2 YYNGEE come from the germline V gene. CDR3 length equals 14 residues. Trimming stripped 3 bases from V and 9 bases from J, with 13 bases between. The CDR3: CASSGRGEGSPLHF. CDR3 nucleotide sequence: TGTGCCAGCAGCGGCCGCGGTGAAGGTTCACCCCTCCACTTT.

The gene calls are TRBV5-6 and TRBJ2-2; 9 bases align to TRBD2. Germline V lookup: CDR1 SGHDT, CDR2 YYEEEE. CDR3 length: 16 residues. V lost 4 bases and J lost 3; bases outside the gene matches: 7. The CDR3 coding sequence is TGTGCCAGCAGCGGGGCCGGGACTAGCCACACCGGGGAGCTGTTTTTT. This codes for CASSGAGTSHTGELFF.

The rearrangement links TRBV7-9 to TRBJ2-2; 12 positions agree with TRBD2. V shed 6 bases, J shed 7 bases, and the junction held 6 bases outside the gene matches. Germline CDR1 is SEHNR and CDR2 is FQNEAQ (reference sequence). This CDR3 is 15 amino acids long. DNA for the CDR3: TGTGCCAGCAGACCCCCGGGACTAGCGGGCGGGGAGCTGTTTTTT. Translated, it gives CASRPPGLAGGELFF.

This sequence joins TRBV5-1 and TRBJ2-7; 7 bases align to TRBD1. This CDR3 spans 13 amino acids. Germline CDR1 SGHRS, CDR2 YFSETQ. J gave up 2 bases and V 6 bases, and 5 bases lay outside the gene matches. CDR3 DNA: TGCGCCAGCAAAGGGACAGCAACCTACGAGCAGTACTTC. Its protein is CASKGTATYEQYF. The full variable domain, with the rest looked up from reference TRBV5-1 and TRBJ2-7, is KAGVTQTPRYLIKTRGQQVTLSCSPISGHRSVSWYQQTPGQGLQFLFEYFSETQRNKGNFPGRFSGRQFSNSRSEMNVSTLELGDSALYLCASKGTATYEQYFGPGTRLTVT.

In nucleotides, the CDR3 is TGTGCCAGCAGCTTGGAGACAGGGGCCCCCTTCTTC. It translates to CASSLETGAPFF. The chain is built from TRBV7-2 and TRBJ2-1; 8 nucleotides align to TRBD1. This CDR3 comprises 12 residues. V lost 3 bases to trimming and J lost 16 bases; unmatched junction nucleotides: 8. Germline lookup yields CDR1 SGHTA and CDR2 FQGNSA.

The chain couples TRBV4-1 to TRBJ2-2; 7 bases fit TRBD2. The germline V gene has CDR1 MGHRA and CDR2 YSYEKL. This CDR3 has 16 amino acids. The junction had 8 bases not matched to a gene; V was cut back by 1 base and J by 6 bases. The CDR3 reads CASSQGAGVIAGELFF. CDR3 in DNA: TGCGCCAGCAGCCAAGGGGCGGGAGTAATTGCCGGGGAGCTGTTTTTT.

This clone was observed a handful of times. The chain couples TRBV18 to TRBJ2-1, with TRBD2 as a possible D gene (5 bases). This CDR3 region has 16 residues. Trimming took off 2 bases at V and 0 bases at J, with 11 bases between the two ends. The V gene's germline CDR1 is KGHSH and CDR2 LQKENI. This CDR3 reads CASSPGRASSYNEQFF. In DNA form, the CDR3 reads TGTGCCAGCTCACCAGGGCGGGCGAGCTCCTACAATGAGCAGTTCTTC.

The genes are TRBV6-5 and TRBJ2-7; 9 nucleotides agree with TRBD2. The CDR3 covers 14 residues. Germline CDR1 MNHEY, CDR2 SVGAGI. After removal of 2 bases from V and 6 bases from J, the junction contained 5 bases not matched to a gene. The CDR3 sequence: CASSYAGGPGEQYF. In DNA, the CDR3 is TGTGCCAGCAGTTACGCGGGAGGGCCGGGCGAGCAGTACTTC.

This sequence joins TRBV4-3 and TRBJ2-1; D is perhaps TRBD2 (6 bases). Germline V gene lookup returns CDR1 LGHNA and CDR2 YSLEER. V shed 0 bases and J shed 0 bases, with 6 bases lying between them. The CDR3 totals 15 residues. The CDR3 loop reads CASSQDGSSYNEQFF. The CDR3 coding sequence is TGCGCCAGCAGCCAAGACGGGAGCTCCTACAATGAGCAGTTCTTC.

The V gene is TRBV28, the J gene TRBJ1-2; D gene uncertain. CDR3 size: 14 residues. Germline V gene lookup returns CDR1 MDHEN and CDR2 SYDVKM. Between the trimmed V and J ends, which lost 7 bases and 0 bases, there was a span of 12 bases. Here the CDR3 DNA reads TGTGCCAGCACTGAAACCGGGTCTAACTATGGCTACACCTTC. It codes for CASTETGSNYGYTF.

In its sample, this clone was seen a few times. V usage is TRBV7-3 and J usage is TRBJ2-2; a possible D gene is TRBD1 (5 bases). Trimming took 5 bases from V and 6 from J, leaving 16 bases between them. The CDR3 is 15 amino acids. Germline V lookup: CDR1 SGHTA, CDR2 FQGTGA. In DNA form, the CDR3 reads TGTGCCAGCAGCCCTACCTTAGGACAAGCCGGGGAGCTGTTTTTT. Translation gives CASSPTLGQAGELFF.

The genes are TRBV7-6 and TRBJ2-2, with 9 bases that match TRBD2. CDR3 length: 15 residues. Germline V gene lookup returns CDR1 SGHVS and CDR2 FNYEAQ. The V gene end was trimmed by 4 bases and the J gene end by 7 bases; junction bases not matched to a gene: 7. CDR3 in amino acids: CASSSGLATGGELFF. CDR3 DNA: TGTGCCAGCAGCTCGGGACTAGCTACGGGCGGGGAGCTGTTTTTT.

The chain combines TRBV27 with TRBJ2-6, with D perhaps TRBD1 (5 bases). The V and J ends lost 7 bases and 2 bases respectively, with 12 bases between them. This CDR3 is built from 15 residues. In germline, CDR1 is MNHEY, CDR2 SMNVEV (reference sequence). CDR3 in DNA: TGTGCCAGCACCTTCGACAGAACTGGGGCCAACGTCCTGACTTTC. Translating it yields CASTFDRTGANVLTF.

In this sample, this clone turned up once. The J gene is TRBJ1-1, the V gene TRBV2, with 8 bases that match TRBD1. Germline lookup yields CDR1 SNHLY and CDR2 FYNNEI. There are 14 residues in the CDR3. Unmatched junction bases numbered 8, after V lost 7 bases and J lost 4 bases. In DNA, the CDR3 is TGTGCCAGCATCGGGACAGGAGGGACCACTGAAGCTTTCTTT. This encodes CASIGTGGTTEAFF.

The rearrangement links TRBV5-5 to TRBJ1-4, with 10 bases aligning to TRBD1. V trimming: 4 bases; J trimming: 5 bases; junction bases outside the gene matches: 2. This CDR3 spans 14 amino acids. CDR1 is SGHKS, CDR2 YYEKEE, per germline (reference sequence). CDR3 nucleotide sequence: TGTGCCAGCAGCGCGGGACAGGGGAATGAAAAACTGTTTTTT. Translated, it gives CASSAGQGNEKLFF. Based on the CDR3 plus reference TRBV5-5 and TRBJ1-4, the full variable domain is DAGVTQSPTHLIKTRGQQVTLRCSPISGHKSVSWYQQVLGQGPQFIFQYYEKEERGRGNFPDRFSARQFPNYSSELNVNALLLGDSALYLCASSAGQGNEKLFFGSGTQLSVL.

The V call is TRBV5-1, the J call TRBJ2-7; TRBD1 agrees at 8 bases. The CDR3 is made up of 17 amino acids. Germline V gene sequence: CDR1 SGHRS, CDR2 YFSETQ. J was trimmed by 0 bases and V by 8 bases; bases with no gene match: 16. The CDR3 sequence: CASADRVTFRSSYEQYF. For the CDR3, the DNA is TGCGCCAGTGCGGACAGGGTGACTTTTCGGAGCTCCTACGAGCAGTACTTC. Based on the CDR3 plus reference TRBV5-1 and TRBJ2-7, the full variable domain is KAGVTQTPRYLIKTRGQQVTLSCSPISGHRSVSWYQQTPGQGLQFLFEYFSETQRNKGNFPGRFSGRQFSNSRSEMNVSTLELGDSALYLCASADRVTFRSSYEQYFGPGTRLTVT.

The chain has TRBV18 and TRBJ2-3; 7 nucleotides line up with TRBD2. Germline V lookup: CDR1 KGHSH, CDR2 LQKENI. Losses at the gene ends were 0 bases for V and 3 bases for J; bases not matched to a gene: 3. The CDR3 loop spans 15 amino acids. CDR3 DNA: TGTGCCAGCTCACCACCTAGCGGGCGTACAGATACGCAGTATTTT. Protein: CASSPPSGRTDTQYF.

The V and J genes are TRBV12-3 or TRBV12-4 and TRBJ1-1; possibly TRBD1 for D (6 bases). Trimming shortened V by 6 bases and J by 5 bases, and 13 bases separated the two germline ends. This CDR3 has 13 residues. CDR3 in DNA: TGTGCCAGCAGCTATACAGGGATGACTGAAGCTTTCTTT. Amino acids: CASSYTGMTEAFF.

In its sample, this clone was seen once. This chain links TRBV5-1 with TRBJ2-1; maybe TRBD2 (6 bases). The CDR3 covers 14 residues. Trimming removed 0 bases from V and 15 bases from J, with 19 bases in between. Germline CDR1 SGHRS, CDR2 YFSETQ. CDR3 in amino acids: CASSLAVRSTGGFF. CDR3 DNA sequence: TGCGCCAGCAGCTTGGCCGTGCGGTCTACCGGGGGGTTCTTC.

This sequence joins TRBV28 and TRBJ1-2; no clear D gene. V was shortened by 0 bases and J by 4 bases, with 18 bases between the two germline ends. CDR3 length equals 17 residues. Germline assignment: CDR1 MDHEN and CDR2 SYDVKM. CDR3 in amino acids: CASSLWLGGMSGYGYTF. CDR3 bases: TGTGCCAGCAGTTTATGGTTGGGAGGGATGTCGGGCTATGGCTACACCTTC.

The chain joins TRBV18 to TRBJ2-1; 8 bases agree with TRBD2. CDR3 length equals 16 residues. V shed 3 bases and J 5 bases; nucleotides not matched to a gene: 9. Germline V gene sequence: CDR1 KGHSH, CDR2 LQKENI. The chain's CDR3 is CASSPSQGLANNEQFF. The CDR3 bases are TGTGCCAGCTCACCCAGTCAAGGACTAGCTAACAATGAGCAGTTCTTC.

The chain carries TRBV30 and TRBJ1-2; 9 nucleotides line up with TRBD1. This CDR3 is 13 amino acids long. Per germline, CDR1 GTSNPN and CDR2 SVGIG (reference sequence). V was pared by 2 bases and J by 7 bases, with 5 bases of the junction left unmatched. The CDR3 nucleotides read TGTGCCTGGAGTAACAGGGGGCAGGGTGGCTACACCTTC. This gives the protein CAWSNRGQGGYTF.